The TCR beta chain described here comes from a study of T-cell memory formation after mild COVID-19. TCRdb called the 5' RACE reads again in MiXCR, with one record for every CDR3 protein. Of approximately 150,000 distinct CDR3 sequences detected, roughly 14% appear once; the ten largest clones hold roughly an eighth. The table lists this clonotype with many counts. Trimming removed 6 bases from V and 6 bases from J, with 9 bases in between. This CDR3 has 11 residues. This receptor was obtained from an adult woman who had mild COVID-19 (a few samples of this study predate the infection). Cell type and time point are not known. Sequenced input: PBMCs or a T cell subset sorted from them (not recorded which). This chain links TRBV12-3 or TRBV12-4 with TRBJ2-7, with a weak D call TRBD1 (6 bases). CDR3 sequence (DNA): TGTGCCAGCAGCCTCAGGGGCGAGCAGTACTTC. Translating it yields CASSLRGEQYF.